The next 20 T cell receptor beta chains were all read from a single sample in a study of blood T cell repertoires in COVID-19. Assay used: immunoSEQ multiplex PCR; TCRdb lists only in-frame clones, some missing. Of under 130,000 clones listed, nearly 90% are singletons. The sequencing input was peripheral blood. These receptors originate from a man aged 45-60 years in a cohort sampled during active COVID-19.

In DNA, the CDR3 is TGTGCCAGCAGTGAAATCGGGGGGCACAACACCGGGGAGCTGTTTTTT. Translating gives CASSEIGGHNTGELFF. This chain joins TRBV6-1 and TRBJ2-2; D might be TRBD2 (7 bases). The CDR3 extends over 16 amino acids. Germline V gene sequence: CDR1 MNHNS, CDR2 SASEGT. Deletions cut 2 bases from V and 2 bases from J, with 12 bases between.

The chain couples TRBV5-4 to TRBJ2-3; maybe TRBD1 (5 bases). Trimming left V 4 bases short and J 1 base short, with 13 bases between. The CDR3 consists of 15 residues. Germline V gene data show CDR1 as SGHNT and CDR2 as YYREEE (reference sequence). Here the CDR3 DNA reads TGTGCCAGCAGCCCGGCAGGGTCCGGCACAGATACGCAGTATTTT. Protein sequence: CASSPAGSGTDTQYF.

This clone has just one count. This chain joins TRBV12-3 or TRBV12-4 and TRBJ2-1; possible D gene TRBD1, 6 bases. The CDR3 is made up of 12 amino acids. Trimming removed 6 bases from V and 10 bases from J, with 13 bases in between. The CDR3 spells CASSPDSSEQFF. Here the CDR3 DNA reads TGTGCCAGCAGCCCGGACAGTTCGGAGCAGTTCTTC.

The gene calls are TRBV9 and TRBJ1-5; perhaps TRBD1 as D (6 bases). V dropped 9 bases and J dropped 3 bases, with 13 bases sitting between them. The V gene's germline CDR1 is SGDLS and CDR2 YYNGEE. This CDR3 has 13 amino acids. This chain's CDR3 is CAKKGGVNQPQHF. CDR3 nucleotides: TGTGCCAAAAAAGGGGGAGTCAATCAGCCCCAGCATTTT. The full variable domain, rest sourced from reference TRBV9 and TRBJ1-5, is DSGVTQTPKHLITATGQRVTLRCSPRSGDLSVYWYQQSLDQGLQFLIQYYNGEERAKGNILERFSAQQFPDLHSELNLSSLELGDSALYFCAKKGGVNQPQHFGDGTRLSIL.

This chain uses TRBV7-8 with TRBJ2-1, with D tentatively TRBD1 (5 bases). V gave up 5 bases and J gave up 5 bases, with 10 bases separating them. Germline V lookup: CDR1 SGHVS, CDR2 FQNEAQ. This CDR3 contains 13 residues. The CDR3 protein is CASSGDRDNEQFF. CDR3 nucleotides: TGTGCCAGCAGCGGCGACAGAGACAATGAGCAGTTCTTC.

The chain combines TRBV12-3 or TRBV12-4 with TRBJ1-2, with a possible D match to TRBD1 (5 bases). The CDR3 covers 12 residues. Trimming pared 6 bases from V and 4 bases from J, leaving 9 bases between. The CDR3 DNA reads as TGTGCCAGCAGCATCGGGGGCTATGGCTACACCTTC. Residues: CASSIGGYGYTF.

This sequence joins TRBV2 and TRBJ1-2, with D possibly being TRBD1 (6 bases). Trimming took 9 bases from V and 8 from J, leaving 16 bases between them. This CDR3 is 12 amino acids long. CDR1 and CDR2 (germline): SNHLY, FYNNEI. The CDR3 sequence: CASTPGDEGYTF. The CDR3 DNA follows: TGTGCCAGTACCCCAGGGGATGAAGGCTACACCTTC.

This sequence joins TRBV9 and TRBJ1-4; D perhaps matches TRBD1 (5 bases). Germline V CDR1 and CDR2: SGDLS, YYNGEE. The CDR3 sequence is 16 residues long. Trimming took 3 bases from V and 8 from J, leaving 20 bases between them. This chain's CDR3 is CASSGGTAGTGEKLFF. The CDR3 nucleotides are TGTGCCAGCAGCGGCGGGACTGCCGGGACGGGCGAAAAACTGTTTTTT.

This rearrangement joins TRBV3-1 (or the pseudogene TRBV3-2) to TRBJ2-1; D ambiguous. This CDR3 region has 13 residues. V was cut by 0 bases and J by 10 bases, with 10 bases left in between. Looked up from germline, CDR1 is LGHDT and CDR2 is YNNKEL (reference sequence). The CDR3 loop is CASSQDPFREQFF. The CDR3 DNA is TGTGCCAGCAGCCAAGATCCCTTTCGGGAGCAGTTCTTC.

The chain carries TRBV5-4 and TRBJ2-1; 12 nucleotides match TRBD2. CDR1 SGHNT and CDR2 YYREEE come from the germline V gene (reference sequence). V lost 3 bases to trimming and J lost 0 bases; unmatched junction nucleotides: 10. The CDR3 runs 19 residues. The CDR3 nucleotides read TGTGCCAGCAGCTCCAGACTAGCGGGGGTCGTAAGCTCCTACAATGAGCAGTTCTTC. Its protein is CASSSRLAGVVSSYNEQFF. The full variable domain, in which reference TRBV5-4 and TRBJ2-1 provide the parts outside the CDR3, is ETGVTQSPTHLIKTRGQQVTLRCSSQSGHNTVSWYQQALGQGPQFIFQYYREEENGRGNFPPRFSGLQFPNYSSELNVNALELDDSALYLCASSSRLAGVVSSYNEQFFGPGTRLTVL.

The chain links TRBV6-5 to TRBJ1-2; TRBD1 is a possible D gene (5 bases). Germline V gene data show CDR1 as MNHEY and CDR2 as SVGAGI. This CDR3 has 15 amino acids. V lost 4 bases and J 6 bases, leaving 18 bases between the germline ends. For the CDR3, the DNA is TGTGCCAGCAGTTTCTTAGCGGGGCCGCGACATGGCTACACCTTC. This gives the protein CASSFLAGPRHGYTF.

V usage is TRBV29-1 and J usage is TRBJ2-5, with TRBD1 as a possible D gene (5 bases). The germline gives CDR1 SQVTM, CDR2 ANQGSEA. This CDR3 is 12 amino acids long. V was pared by 4 bases and J by 4 bases, with 10 bases between. The DNA of the CDR3 is TGCAGCGTTGCACAGGCACGAGAGACCCAGTACTTC. The encoded protein is CSVAQARETQYF.

The chain carries TRBV2 and TRBJ2-7; TRBD2 might be the D (5 bases). Trimming took 6 bases from V and 4 from J, leaving 10 bases between them. CDR3 size: 12 residues. From germline, CDR1 is SNHLY and CDR2 FYNNEI. The CDR3 here is CASRPTGYEQYV. The CDR3 DNA reads TGTGCCAGCAGGCCGACGGGGTACGAGCAGTACGTC.

This clone was seen once. The V and J genes are TRBV24-1 and TRBJ2-1; the match to TRBD1 covers 9 bases. The CDR3 totals 17 residues. Trimming at V came to 0 bases and at J to 10 bases, leaving 12 bases not matched to a gene. The V gene's germline CDR1 is KGHDR and CDR2 SFDVKD. This chain's CDR3 is CATSDLPPGTGSPEQFF. Written as DNA, the CDR3 is TGTGCCACCAGTGATTTGCCTCCCGGGACAGGGAGCCCCGAGCAGTTCTTC.

CDR3 sequence (DNA): TGCGCCAGCAGCTTGGCCCCAGGTCGCGAGCAGTACTTC. It codes for CASSLAPGREQYF. The rearrangement links TRBV5-1 to TRBJ2-7; D is ambiguous. The CDR3 consists of 13 residues. Germline assignment: CDR1 SGHRS and CDR2 YFSETQ. Between the trimmed V and J ends, which lost 0 bases and 6 bases, there was a span of 10 bases.

The chain uses TRBV25-1 and TRBJ2-3; unclear D gene. This CDR3 region has 13 residues. V lost 0 bases and J lost 4, with 5 bases in between. In germline, CDR1 is MGHDK, CDR2 SYGVNS. The DNA of the CDR3 is TGTGCCAGCAGTGAATATGGAGCAGATACGCAGTATTTT. This codes for CASSEYGADTQYF.

The rearrangement links TRBV5-4 to TRBJ2-5; TRBD1 aligns across 11 bases. This CDR3 comprises 16 residues. The germline V gene encodes CDR1 SGHNT and CDR2 YYREEE (reference sequence). Trimming cost V 0 bases and J 5 bases; bases outside gene matches: 6. The CDR3, as DNA: TGTGCCAGCAGCTTGGTAGGACAGGGGGCTCGGGAGACCCAGTACTTC. Protein: CASSLVGQGARETQYF.

This clone was seen only a few times. The J gene is TRBJ1-2, the V gene TRBV3-1 (or the pseudogene TRBV3-2); perhaps TRBD1 as D (5 bases). The ends were cut back, 6 bases at V and 8 bases at J, with 16 bases in the middle. The germline CDR1 and CDR2 sequences are LGHDT and YNNKEL (reference sequence). The CDR3 has 13 residues. The CDR3: CASRGASTVGYTF. DNA of the CDR3: TGTGCCAGCAGAGGGGCCTCTACCGTGGGCTACACCTTC.

This chain links TRBV3-1 (or the pseudogene TRBV3-2) with TRBJ2-3; 10 bases map to TRBD1. V gave up 4 bases and J gave up 3 bases; unmatched junction bases: 4. Germline-derived CDR1 and CDR2 are LGHDT and YNNKEL (reference sequence). CDR3 length: 15 amino acids. DNA for the CDR3: TGTGCCAGCAGCCGACAGGGGGCACCAACAGATACGCAGTATTTT. Amino acid sequence: CASSRQGAPTDTQYF.

The chain links TRBV14 to TRBJ2-2; the match to TRBD1 covers 7 bases. V trimming: 4 bases; J trimming: 2 bases; junction bases outside the gene matches: 4. The CDR3 has 15 amino acids. CDR1 SGHDN and CDR2 FVKESK come from the germline V gene. The CDR3 region has the DNA TGTGCCAGCAGCCGGGGACAGTCAAACACCGGGGAGCTGTTTTTT. Protein sequence: CASSRGQSNTGELFF. Complete variable domain (other parts from reference TRBV14 and TRBJ2-2): EAGVTQFPSHSVIEKGQTVTLRCDPISGHDNLYWYRRVMGKEIKFLLHFVKESKQDESGMPNNRFLAERTGGTYSTLKVQPAELEDSGVYFCASSRGQSNTGELFFGEGSRLTVL.